This entry lists 7 T cell receptor beta chains sequenced from one sample in a study of T cell responses to AZD1222 COVID-19 vaccine. Repertoires were generated with immunoSEQ multiplex PCR, while TCRdb's copy carries only in-frame clones and drops some. The sample includes more than 95,000 clones, 90% to 95% of them seen just once. The sample here was peripheral blood, taken on day 0 of AZD1222 vaccination. These receptors all stem from an adult in good health.

The V and J genes are TRBV4-3 and TRBJ2-3, with 7 bases aligning to TRBD2. This CDR3 has 14 residues. Germline V gene data show CDR1 as LGHNA and CDR2 as YSLEER. J gave up 1 base and V 4 bases, and 2 bases lay outside the gene matches. The CDR3 spells CASSLRGGTDTQYF. The CDR3 DNA reads TGCGCCAGCAGCCTACGGGGGGGCACAGATACGCAGTATTTT.

CDR3 sequence (DNA): TGTGCCTGGAGTAAGGGACTAGAGGCCTACGAGCAGTACTTC. Amino acids: CAWSKGLEAYEQYF. The V call is TRBV30, the J call TRBJ2-7, with 8 nucleotides matching TRBD2. Germline lookup yields CDR1 GTSNPN and CDR2 SVGIG (reference sequence). This CDR3 contains 14 residues. The V gene end was trimmed by 2 bases and the J gene end by 2 bases; junction bases not matched to a gene: 5.

This clone was counted a few times. The CDR3 bases are TGTGCCAGCAGCTTAGCTGGGACAGACGTTAAAGAGACCCAGTACTTC. Its translation is CASSLAGTDVKETQYF. The rearrangement links TRBV7-9 to TRBJ2-5, with TRBD1 matching 7 bases. CDR1 is SEHNR and CDR2 is FQNEAQ in the germline V gene (reference sequence). CDR3 length: 16 residues. Losses at the gene ends were 0 bases for V and 3 bases for J; bases not matched to a gene: 7.

The rearrangement links TRBV7-3 to TRBJ2-1, with TRBD2 identical over 7 bases. Germline V gives CDR1 SGHTA, CDR2 FQGTGA. V lost 5 bases, J lost 9 bases, and 13 bases stayed unmatched. The length of the CDR3 is 15 residues. The CDR3: CASSAGRSPRSEQFF. In nucleotides, the CDR3 is TGTGCCAGCAGCGCCGGGAGGTCCCCCCGTTCTGAGCAGTTCTTC.

This chain uses TRBV28 with TRBJ1-1, with 7 bases lining up with TRBD1. CDR3 size: 13 residues. CDR1 is MDHEN, CDR2 SYDVKM, per germline. The ends lost 5 bases at V and 7 bases at J; junction bases unmatched: 7. CDR3 sequence reads: CASSPVSGGEAFF. In DNA form, the CDR3 reads TGTGCCAGCAGTCCCGTGTCAGGGGGTGAAGCTTTCTTT.

CDR3 loop: CASSLPGGYTF. CDR3 nucleotide sequence: TGTGCCAGCAGCCTCCCGGGTGGCTACACCTTC. This chain links TRBV12-3 or TRBV12-4 with TRBJ1-2; D gene ambiguous. Between the trimmed V and J ends, which lost 6 bases and 7 bases, there was a span of 9 bases. The CDR3 contains 11 residues.

CDR3 sequence reads: CSVPGQRYEQYF. Here the CDR3 DNA reads TGCAGCGTACCGGGACAGCGATACGAGCAGTACTTC. The gene calls are TRBV29-1 and TRBJ2-7; 7 bases align to TRBD1. In germline, CDR1 is SQVTM, CDR2 ANQGSEA. The CDR3 spans 12 residues. V lost 6 bases and J lost 4; bases outside the gene matches: 6.